The 32 T cell receptor beta chains presented below share a single source sample, sequenced in a study of T cell changes during pregnancy in multiple sclerosis. Produced via immunoSEQ multiplex PCR; TCRdb's table is partial and in-frame only. Of 45,000 to 50,000 clones in the sample, approximately 90% were seen once. Sample: CD4+ T cells from peripheral blood mononuclear cells, taken in the second trimester of pregnancy. The receptor source for this set is a female donor in good health, enrolled as a control in a pregnancy study.

The rearrangement uses TRBV9 and TRBJ1-1; 7 bases line up with TRBD1. In germline, CDR1 is SGDLS, CDR2 YYNGEE. J was trimmed by 4 bases and V by 3 bases; bases with no gene match: 6. The CDR3 runs 14 residues. CDR3: CASSARQGSTEAFF. CDR3 coding DNA: TGTGCCAGCAGCGCCAGACAGGGCAGCACTGAAGCTTTCTTT. The full variable domain, rest sourced from reference TRBV9 and TRBJ1-1, is DSGVTQTPKHLITATGQRVTLRCSPRSGDLSVYWYQQSLDQGLQFLIQYYNGEERAKGNILERFSAQQFPDLHSELNLSSLELGDSALYFCASSARQGSTEAFFGQGTRLTVV.

The gene calls are TRBV9 and TRBJ2-7; 11 nucleotides match TRBD2. Germline-derived CDR1 and CDR2 are SGDLS and YYNGEE. The CDR3 has 16 residues. V shed 0 bases and J 0 bases; nucleotides not matched to a gene: 2. The CDR3 DNA follows: TGTGCCAGCAGCGTAGGTAGCGGGGGGGCCTCCTACGAGCAGTACTTC. Translation: CASSVGSGGASYEQYF.

This rearrangement joins TRBV18 to TRBJ2-2; 7 bases are a match to TRBD1. After removal of 3 bases from V and 0 bases from J, the junction contained 1 base not matched to a gene. Germline CDR1 reads KGHSH; CDR2 reads LQKENI. The CDR3 runs 15 residues. This CDR3 is CASSPGQSNTGELFF. The CDR3 DNA follows: TGTGCCAGCTCACCGGGACAGTCGAACACCGGGGAGCTGTTTTTT.

The rearrangement uses TRBV10-1 and TRBJ2-7; 9 nucleotides agree with TRBD2. The length of the CDR3 is 15 residues. The V gene end was trimmed by 6 bases and the J gene end by 1 base; junction bases not matched to a gene: 7. Germline CDR1 WNHNN, CDR2 SYGVQD (reference sequence). CDR3 DNA sequence: TGCGCCAGCAGCAAAGGACTAGCGAGATCCTACGAGCAGTACTTC. As protein: CASSKGLARSYEQYF.

The chain joins TRBV10-3 to TRBJ2-1; 9 bases map to TRBD1. This CDR3 is 15 amino acids long. Per germline, CDR1 ENHRY and CDR2 SYGVKD. With V trimmed by 6 bases and J by 2 bases, 5 bases remained unmatched. The CDR3 loop is CAIRDTGGTYNEQFF. CDR3 DNA: TGTGCCATCAGAGATACAGGGGGCACCTACAATGAGCAGTTCTTC.

V usage is TRBV11-3 and J usage is TRBJ2-5, with 8 bases identical to TRBD1. The CDR3 has 14 residues. Per germline, CDR1 SGHNT and CDR2 YENEEA. Trimming cost V 5 bases and J 2 bases; bases outside gene matches: 4. This CDR3 is CASSTRQGQETQYF. CDR3 coding DNA: TGTGCCAGCAGCACCCGACAGGGGCAAGAGACCCAGTACTTC.

V gene TRBV14 combines with J gene TRBJ1-4; 10 bases are shared with TRBD1. Germline-derived CDR1 and CDR2 are SGHDN and FVKESK. Trimming at V came to 4 bases and at J to 5 bases, leaving 7 bases not matched to a gene. This CDR3 spans 16 amino acids. CDR3 region: CASSRPGQGLNEKLFF. CDR3 in DNA: TGTGCCAGCAGCCGCCCGGGACAGGGGTTGAATGAAAAACTGTTTTTT.

The chain uses TRBV30 and TRBJ1-1; D perhaps matches TRBD1 (5 bases). Germline CDR1 GTSNPN, CDR2 SVGIG (reference sequence). The CDR3 loop spans 14 amino acids. V was clipped by 0 bases and J by 5 bases, with 13 bases between them. The CDR3 loop is CAWSVRRGGTEAFF. The CDR3 bases are TGTGCCTGGAGTGTACGGAGGGGTGGAACTGAAGCTTTCTTT.

The V and J genes are TRBV9 and TRBJ2-3, with D perhaps TRBD2 (6 bases). The CDR3 is made up of 15 amino acids. The V gene's germline CDR1 is SGDLS and CDR2 YYNGEE. V shed 3 bases and J shed 0 bases, with 11 bases lying between them. The CDR3 loop reads CASSAIAVSTDTQYF. For the CDR3, the DNA is TGTGCCAGCAGCGCCATAGCGGTAAGCACAGATACGCAGTATTTT.

The chain is built from TRBV9 and TRBJ1-1, with TRBD1 matching over 8 bases. This CDR3 is 15 amino acids long. CDR1 and CDR2 (germline): SGDLS, YYNGEE. V lost 3 bases and J lost 1; bases outside the gene matches: 5. CDR3 protein: CASSAGGAGNTEAFF. CDR3 DNA sequence: TGTGCCAGCAGCGCAGGGGGCGCGGGGAACACTGAAGCTTTCTTT.

This clone occurred once. The V gene is TRBV6-5, the J gene TRBJ1-1, with a possible D match to TRBD1 (6 bases). CDR3 size: 14 residues. Trimming removed 4 bases from V and 5 bases from J, with 14 bases in between. Germline V lookup: CDR1 MNHEY, CDR2 SVGAGI. Written as DNA, the CDR3 is TGTGCCAGCAGTTCCAACACAGGGTGGACTGAAGCTTTCTTT. This sequence encodes CASSSNTGWTEAFF.

The V gene is TRBV29-1, the J gene TRBJ1-5; the D is unclear. Deletions cut 6 bases from V and 7 bases from J, with 16 bases between. Germline V gene lookup returns CDR1 SQVTM and CDR2 ANQGSEA. The CDR3 sequence is 13 residues long. CDR3 DNA sequence: TGCAGCGTCCGGGGAGGGTATGGACAGCCCCAGCATTTT. This codes for CSVRGGYGQPQHF.

The J gene is TRBJ2-2, the V gene TRBV7-3; D perhaps matches TRBD2 (5 bases). Trimming took 0 bases from V and 3 from J, leaving 11 bases between them. The CDR3 is made up of 16 amino acids. Germline CDR1 SGHTA, CDR2 FQGTGA. Written as DNA, the CDR3 is TGTGCCAGCAGCTTAACACGGCAGGACTACACCGGGGAGCTGTTTTTT. Encoded protein: CASSLTRQDYTGELFF.

This chain links TRBV7-9 with TRBJ1-1; possibly TRBD1 for D (6 bases). The CDR3 has 12 residues. V was shortened by 5 bases and J by 6 bases, with 10 bases between the two germline ends. Looked up from germline, CDR1 is SEHNR and CDR2 is FQNEAQ (reference sequence). The CDR3 DNA sequence: TGTGCCAGCAGCCGGACAGTAGCTGAAGCTTTCTTT. As protein: CASSRTVAEAFF. Complete variable domain (other parts from reference TRBV7-9 and TRBJ1-1): DTGVSQNPRHKITKRGQNVTFRCDPISEHNRLYWYRQTLGQGPEFLTYFQNEAQLEKSRLLSDRFSAERPKGSFSTLEIQRTEQGDSAMYLCASSRTVAEAFFGQGTRLTVV.

This sequence joins TRBV5-1 and TRBJ1-1; TRBD1 matches at 7 bases. The CDR3 consists of 16 residues. After removal of 4 bases from V and 4 bases from J, the junction contained 13 bases not matched to a gene. The germline CDR1 and CDR2 sequences are SGHRS and YFSETQ. For the CDR3, the DNA is TGCGCCAGCAGCCATCCACCCGGGACAGCGGGCACTGAAGCTTTCTTT. It translates to CASSHPPGTAGTEAFF.

The chain recombines TRBV9 with TRBJ2-3, with 15 bases fitting TRBD2. The germline gives CDR1 SGDLS, CDR2 YYNGEE. V was clipped by 4 bases and J by 3 bases; unmatched bases: 3. There are 16 residues in the CDR3. CDR3 DNA sequence: TGTGCCAGCAGCCCGGGGACTAGCGGGAGGACAGATACGCAGTATTTT. Encoded protein: CASSPGTSGRTDTQYF.

This chain uses TRBV11-3 with TRBJ2-5; the D gene is possibly TRBD2 (5 bases). The J call may be in error: the DNA end matches TRBJ2-7 better. This CDR3 spans 15 amino acids. Germline CDR1 and CDR2: SGHNT and YENEEA. The CDR3 DNA reads as TGTGCCAGCAGCTTAGGGGCGGGCGGAGACTACGAGCAGTACTTC. It translates to CASSLGAGGDYEQYF.

This chain connects TRBV7-3 to TRBJ2-2, with D perhaps TRBD1 (6 bases). The CDR3 is made up of 13 amino acids. The V end lost 5 bases, the J end lost 5 bases, and 9 bases lay between the germline ends. Germline V CDR1 and CDR2: SGHTA, FQGTGA. The CDR3 loop is CASSTGQTGELFF. In DNA, the CDR3 is TGTGCCAGCAGCACCGGACAGACCGGGGAGCTGTTTTTT.

A remark on this clone: Other DNA variants within this sample encode the same CDR3. CDR3 sequence reads: CATSRDLRANYGYTF. The CDR3 nucleotides read TGTGCCACCAGCAGAGACCTCAGGGCTAACTATGGCTACACCTTC. The chain employs TRBV15 and TRBJ1-2; D may be TRBD1 (5 bases). Between the trimmed V and J ends, which lost 0 bases and 0 bases, there was a span of 8 bases. Germline CDR1 and CDR2: LNHNV and YYDKDF (reference sequence). CDR3 size: 15 residues. Drawing the rest from reference TRBV15 and TRBJ1-2, the complete variable domain is DAMVIQNPRYQVTQFGKPVTLSCSQTLNHNVMYWYQQKSSQAPKLLFHYYDKDFNNEADTPDNFQSRRPNTSFCFLDIRSPGLGDTAMYLCATSRDLRANYGYTFGSGTRLTVV.

The CDR3 DNA follows: TGTGCCAGTAGTCCCCGCGTGACAGATACGCAGTATTTT. It is translated as CASSPRVTDTQYF. The chain joins TRBV19 to TRBJ2-3; D remains ambiguous. Germline assignment: CDR1 LNHDA and CDR2 SQIVND (reference sequence). The V end was cut by 5 bases, the J end by 3 bases, with 9 bases between. This CDR3 has 13 residues.

The CDR3 DNA reads as TGCAGCGTTGAAGAAGTGGGGGGAGATACGCAGTATTTT. It specifies CSVEEVGGDTQYF. The V gene is TRBV29-1, the J gene TRBJ2-3; a weak D match, TRBD2 (6 bases). The germline CDR1 and CDR2 sequences are SQVTM and ANQGSEA. V was clipped by 0 bases and J by 5 bases, with 9 bases between them. The CDR3 consists of 13 residues.

This clone was seen a few times. The J gene is TRBJ2-7, the V gene TRBV7-2; 10 nucleotides match TRBD1. V lost 5 bases to trimming and J lost 6 bases; unmatched junction nucleotides: 4. Germline CDR1 and CDR2: SGHTA and FQGNSA. The CDR3 sequence is 13 residues long. CDR3 DNA: TGTGCCAGCAGCCGACAGGGGGCGGGCGAGCAGTACTTC. Translating gives CASSRQGAGEQYF.

The J gene is TRBJ2-3, the V gene TRBV7-3; 10 nucleotides align to TRBD2. Germline loops: CDR1 SGHTA, CDR2 FQGTGA. V lost 4 bases and J lost 1; bases outside the gene matches: 5. This CDR3 is 16 amino acids long. CDR3 nucleotides: TGTGCCAGCAGCTCCATCAGCGGGGGGGGCACAGATACGCAGTATTTT. This codes for CASSSISGGGTDTQYF. Looking up the rest from reference TRBV7-3 and TRBJ2-3 gives the full variable domain: GAGVSQTPSNKVTEKGKYVELRCDPISGHTALYWYRQSLGQGPEFLIYFQGTGAADDSGLPNDRFFAVRPEGSVSTLKIQRTERGDSAVYLCASSSISGGGTDTQYFGPGTRLTVL.

The V and J genes are TRBV11-2 and TRBJ1-4; 7 positions agree with TRBD1. Losses at the gene ends were 7 bases for V and 6 bases for J; bases not matched to a gene: 8. The CDR3 has 14 residues. The germline V gene has CDR1 SGHAT and CDR2 FQNNGV. CDR3 nucleotide sequence: TGTGCCAGCACCAAGACAGGGTTGGATGAAAAACTGTTTTTT. Residues: CASTKTGLDEKLFF.

The rearrangement joins TRBV11-2 to TRBJ2-7; 11 bases agree with TRBD2. In germline, CDR1 is SGHAT, CDR2 FQNNGV. The CDR3 loop spans 15 amino acids. V shed 3 bases, J shed 2 bases, and the junction held 3 bases outside the gene matches. This CDR3 reads CASSLLAGGPYEQYF. The CDR3 bases are TGTGCCAGCAGCTTGTTAGCGGGGGGGCCCTACGAGCAGTACTTC. Drawing the rest from reference TRBV11-2 and TRBJ2-7, the complete variable domain is EAGVAQSPRYKIIEKRQSVAFWCNPISGHATLYWYQQILGQGPKLLIQFQNNGVVDDSQLPKDRFSAERLKGVDSTLKIQPAKLEDSAVYLCASSLLAGGPYEQYFGPGTRLTVT.

This chain uses TRBV11-2 with TRBJ1-1, with TRBD1 matching over 9 bases. Per germline, CDR1 SGHAT and CDR2 FQNNGV. V lost 1 base, J lost 7 bases, and 4 bases stayed unmatched. The CDR3 extends over 14 amino acids. The CDR3 DNA is TGTGCCAGCAGCTTAGGGGACAGGGTCGGTGAAGCTTTCTTT. Protein product: CASSLGDRVGEAFF.

The chain has TRBV19 and TRBJ1-3, with D maybe TRBD1 (6 bases). The length of the CDR3 is 20 residues. CDR1 is LNHDA, CDR2 SQIVND, per germline (reference sequence). V lost 3 bases and J 0 bases, leaving 24 bases between the germline ends. This chain's CDR3 is CASSMFEPLRGSFSGNTIYF. CDR3 in DNA: TGTGCCAGTAGTATGTTCGAACCCTTAAGGGGGAGTTTCTCTGGAAACACCATATATTTT.

The genes are TRBV9 and TRBJ2-3, with TRBD2 matching over 9 bases. The CDR3 runs 15 residues. Germline V gene sequence: CDR1 SGDLS, CDR2 YYNGEE. The ends lost 4 bases at V and 7 bases at J; junction bases unmatched: 10. The CDR3 DNA sequence: TGTGCCAGCAGCTCCAGTAGCGGGGGAACTCATACGCAGTATTTT. Translation: CASSSSSGGTHTQYF.

This clone came up once. The gene calls are TRBV7-9 and TRBJ1-2; tentative D call: TRBD1 (6 bases). The CDR3 runs to 13 residues. The V end was cut by 4 bases, the J end by 8 bases, with 14 bases between. CDR1 is SEHNR and CDR2 is FQNEAQ in the germline V gene (reference sequence). CDR3 region: CASSSTGRNGYTF. The CDR3 DNA reads as TGTGCCAGCAGCTCCACAGGGCGGAACGGCTACACCTTC. Together with reference TRBV7-9 and TRBJ1-2, the CDR3 gives the full variable domain: DTGVSQNPRHKITKRGQNVTFRCDPISEHNRLYWYRQTLGQGPEFLTYFQNEAQLEKSRLLSDRFSAERPKGSFSTLEIQRTEQGDSAMYLCASSSTGRNGYTFGSGTRLTVV.

The chain couples TRBV2 to TRBJ2-7; 8 bases match TRBD1. J gave up 4 bases and V 6 bases, and 8 bases lay outside the gene matches. The CDR3 has 14 residues. CDR1 and CDR2 from the germline V gene are SNHLY and FYNNEI. The CDR3 reads CASRGTGGGYEQYF. CDR3 nucleotides: TGTGCCAGCAGGGGGACAGGTGGGGGGTACGAGCAGTACTTC.

This sequence joins TRBV29-1 and TRBJ1-4; D unclear. The CDR3 has 14 residues. Germline lookup yields CDR1 SQVTM and CDR2 ANQGSEA. Trimming stripped 6 bases from V and 5 bases from J, with 16 bases between. The DNA for the CDR3 is TGCAGCGTCCAAGGCGGTAGGCGAAATGAAAAACTGTTTTTT. Its translation: CSVQGGRRNEKLFF.

The CDR3 loop reads CAWGQGGTDTQYF. CDR3 bases: TGTGCCTGGGGACAGGGGGGCACAGATACGCAGTATTTT. This chain connects TRBV30 to TRBJ2-3; TRBD1 aligns across 10 bases. CDR1 and CDR2 from the germline V gene are GTSNPN and SVGIG (reference sequence). The CDR3 covers 13 residues. Losses at the gene ends were 5 bases for V and 1 base for J; bases not matched to a gene: 0.